Presented here are 6 T cell receptor beta chains from one specimen sequenced in a study of CD8 T cells in ankylosing spondylitis. TCRdb fed the 5' RACE reads into MiXCR, producing one record per CDR3 protein. The data contain approximately 260,000 distinct CDR3 sequences, approximately 9% of them singletons. Sequencing was done on a sample of blood, either unsorted or a sorted T cell fraction (not recorded which). The receptors come from a male donor with ankylosing spondylitis or in good health (not recorded which).

This clonotype was recorded many times. J is TRBJ1-1 and V is TRBV7-2; no clear D gene. The length of the CDR3 is 14 residues. Germline CDR1 SGHTA, CDR2 FQGNSA. The germline V and J ends were trimmed by 1 base and 4 bases, with 10 bases remaining between them. CDR3 protein: CASSLVGRLTEAFF. For the CDR3, the DNA is TGTGCCAGCAGCTTAGTGGGCAGGCTCACTGAAGCTTTCTTT.

This clonotype was counted at least ten times. The chain employs TRBV5-1 and TRBJ2-7, with 9 bases fitting TRBD1. The CDR3 has 13 residues. Germline values: CDR1 SGHRS, CDR2 YFSETQ. J was trimmed by 3 bases and V by 4 bases; bases with no gene match: 2. CDR3: CASSGTGIYEQYF. Written as DNA, the CDR3 is TGCGCCAGCAGCGGGACAGGGATCTACGAGCAGTACTTC.

This clonotype appeared many times. The chain joins TRBV5-5 to TRBJ1-3; a weak D match, TRBD1 (6 bases). The ends were cut back, 1 base at V and 0 bases at J, with 17 bases in the middle. CDR3 size: 18 residues. CDR1 is SGHKS and CDR2 is YYEKEE in the germline V gene (reference sequence). The CDR3 loop reads CASSLSGTPLSSGNTIYF. CDR3 DNA: TGTGCCAGCAGCTTGTCGGGGACACCTTTGAGCTCTGGAAACACCATATATTTT.

This clonotype was observed at least ten times. The chain joins TRBV20-1 to TRBJ1-2, with D uncertain. CDR3 length: 13 residues. V lost 1 base, J lost 0 bases, and 6 bases lay in between. Germline CDR1 reads DFQATT; CDR2 reads SNEGSKA (reference sequence). The CDR3 spells CSARAQTNYGYTF. The CDR3 DNA reads as TGCAGTGCTAGAGCTCAGACTAACTATGGCTACACCTTC.

This clonotype came up many times. This chain links TRBV11-2 with TRBJ2-3, with TRBD2 matching 15 bases. There are 18 residues in the CDR3. CDR1 is SGHAT and CDR2 is FQNNGV in the germline V gene. Germline trimming cut 5 bases from V and 0 bases from J; bases unmatched to any gene: 6. CDR3 region: CASSPGLAGGGSTDTQYF. The CDR3 DNA is TGTGCCAGCAGCCCTGGACTAGCGGGGGGGGGGAGCACAGATACGCAGTATTTT.

This clonotype was recorded at least ten times. The CDR3 DNA sequence: TGCAGTGCTAGAGATGAAGGGTGGCAGGCTTTGAGCTATGGCTACACCTTC. Translated: CSARDEGWQALSYGYTF. V gene TRBV20-1 combines with J gene TRBJ1-2; D ambiguous. Germline CDR1 is DFQATT and CDR2 is SNEGSKA (reference sequence). V lost 0 bases and J 4 bases, leaving 21 bases between the germline ends. This CDR3 comprises 17 residues.